This T cell receptor beta chain was identified in a study of T-cell reconstitution after alpha-beta-depleted transplantation in children. CDR3 size: 17 residues. With V trimmed by 5 bases and J by 6 bases, 17 bases remained unmatched. The germline V gene has CDR1 SGHTA and CDR2 FQGNSA. Library preparation (for TCRbeta) was performed with unique molecular identifiers. In TCRdb, the PCR reads were re-called with MiXCR into one record per CDR3 protein. The data show some 260,000 distinct CDR3 sequences, roughly a quarter seen once. The sequence came from a female patient aged 2-15 years who had a stem cell transplant for congenital amegakaryocytic thrombocytopenia, so the T cells may come from the graft donor. Here the sequenced sample was PBMCs, mostly from graft donor cells, taken 360 days after TCRalphabeta/CD19-depleted stem cell transplant. The chain recombines TRBV7-2 with TRBJ1-2, with TRBD1 matching 8 bases. The CDR3 DNA reads as TGTGCCAGCAGCATCCGGGGCAGGGGGCTCCCCGTGGATGGCTACACCTTC. Amino acids: CASSIRGRGLPVDGYTF. Drawing the rest from reference TRBV7-2 and TRBJ1-2, the complete variable domain is GAGVSQSPSNKVTEKGKDVELRCDPISGHTALYWYRQSLGQGLEFLIYFQGNSAPDKSGLPSDRFSAERTGGSVSTLTIQRTQQEDSAVYLCASSIRGRGLPVDGYTFGSGTRLTVV.